A selection of T cell receptor beta chains follows, all from one sample in a study of vaccination and CD4 T cells after COVID-19. These TCRs' antigens remain unknown. TCRdb recomputed calls from the PCR reads with MiXCR, one row per CDR3 protein. The sample shows 17,000 or so distinct CDR3 sequences, approximately 40% of them seen only once. The sequenced material came from CD4+ T cells from blood, cultured in vitro. The receptors were gathered from a human donor who had recovered from COVID-19. Both conserved end residues are part of each CDR3. The D gene is left open where the match is weak. Size is stated for part of the rows, as once, few or many counts, or as a class when the clone is expanded.

D gene,clone size,V gene,J gene,CDR3 DNA,CDR3 protein
TRBD2,-,TRBV10-3,TRBJ2-7,TGTGCCATCATGTCCCGGGAGGGCCGGGACGAGCAGTACTTC,CAIMSREGRDEQYF
TRBD1,-,TRBV6-1,TRBJ2-7,TGTGCCAGCAGACTCGGACAGGGGGCTTCCTACGAGCAGTACTTC,CASRLGQGASYEQYF
-,-,TRBV15,TRBJ2-7,TGTGCCACCAGCAAAGAGATATACACCTACTACGAGCAGTACTTC,CATSKEIYTYYEQYF
TRBD1,-,TRBV19,TRBJ2-5,TGTGCCAGTAGTTCGACAGGGGTGGGGGAGACCCAGTACTTC,CASSSTGVGETQYF
-,few,TRBV7-8,TRBJ2-7,TGTGCCAGCAGCCCTCGGGAGGAGCAGTACTTC,CASSPREEQYF
-,few,TRBV12-3/TRBV12-4,TRBJ1-5,TGTGCCAGCAGTTTCTCTCACAGTAACAATCAGCCCCAGCATTTT,CASSFSHSNNQPQHF
-,few,TRBV18,TRBJ2-5,TGTGCCAGCTCACCAGGGGCGGAAGAGACCCAGTACTTC,CASSPGAEETQYF
TRBD1,-,TRBV5-4,TRBJ2-5,TGTGCCAGCAGCTTGGACAGGGGGCAAATAGAGACCCAGTACTTC,CASSLDRGQIETQYF
TRBD1,-,TRBV3-1,TRBJ1-6,TGTGCCAGCAGCCAAGCCCCCGGGACAGGGGGCAATTCACCCCTCCACTTT,CASSQAPGTGGNSPLHF
-,-,TRBV27,TRBJ2-2,TGTGCCAGCAGACGATATCCGGGTCCCTCGAAAGGGGAGCTGTTTTTT,CASRRYPGPSKGELFF
-,few,TRBV11-2,TRBJ1-6,TGTGCCAGCAGCCAAGACAGGATGAATTCACCCCTCCACTTT,CASSQDRMNSPLHF
-,-,TRBV12-2,TRBJ1-5,TGTGCAAGTCGCTTAGTGGCGGGGCGCATCAATCAGCCCCAGCATTTT,CASRLVAGRINQPQHF
-,-,TRBV7-2,TRBJ2-1,TGTGCCACCTCGCGGGGCCACGGCAATGAGCAGTTCTTC,CATSRGHGNEQFF
TRBD1,-,TRBV19,TRBJ1-1,TGTGCCAGTAGTATGATAGGGGGCGAAACTGAAGCTTTCTTT,CASSMIGGETEAFF
-,-,TRBV12-3/TRBV12-4,TRBJ1-2,TGTGCCAGCACAGGCCTCGACTATGGCTACACCTTC,CASTGLDYGYTF
TRBD1,-,TRBV4-1,TRBJ2-5,TGCGCCACCGGGACAGGGATGCTGGAGACCCAGTACTTC,CATGTGMLETQYF
TRBD2,few,TRBV5-8,TRBJ2-1,TGTGCCAGCAGCTCTTCTAGCGGGTCCCACAATGAGCAGTTCTTC,CASSSSSGSHNEQFF
TRBD1,once,TRBV7-8,TRBJ2-3,TGTGCCAGCAGCCCCGGACAGGGTCGAACAGATACGCAGTATTTT,CASSPGQGRTDTQYF
-,few,TRBV20-1,TRBJ1-3,TGCAGTGCTAGAAAGACCTTCTCTGGAAACACCATATATTTT,CSARKTFSGNTIYF
TRBD1,few,TRBV7-9,TRBJ1-3,TGTGCCAGCAGCTCACAGGGGGTTATCGGAAACACCATATATTTT,CASSSQGVIGNTIYF
TRBD1,few,TRBV29-1,TRBJ1-2,TGCAGCGTTGCGACAGGGGCTCTCTATGGCTACACCTTC,CSVATGALYGYTF
TRBD1,-,TRBV25-1,TRBJ2-5,TGTGCCAGCAGTCGACAGGGTCGGGAGACCCAGTACTTC,CASSRQGRETQYF
-,-,TRBV6-5,TRBJ1-3,TGTGCCAGCAGTTTCATTGTGGACTACTCTGGAAACACCATATATTTT,CASSFIVDYSGNTIYF
-,once,TRBV28,TRBJ2-3,TGTGCCAGCAGTTCACACGACCAGAATACGCAGTATTTT,CASSSHDQNTQYF